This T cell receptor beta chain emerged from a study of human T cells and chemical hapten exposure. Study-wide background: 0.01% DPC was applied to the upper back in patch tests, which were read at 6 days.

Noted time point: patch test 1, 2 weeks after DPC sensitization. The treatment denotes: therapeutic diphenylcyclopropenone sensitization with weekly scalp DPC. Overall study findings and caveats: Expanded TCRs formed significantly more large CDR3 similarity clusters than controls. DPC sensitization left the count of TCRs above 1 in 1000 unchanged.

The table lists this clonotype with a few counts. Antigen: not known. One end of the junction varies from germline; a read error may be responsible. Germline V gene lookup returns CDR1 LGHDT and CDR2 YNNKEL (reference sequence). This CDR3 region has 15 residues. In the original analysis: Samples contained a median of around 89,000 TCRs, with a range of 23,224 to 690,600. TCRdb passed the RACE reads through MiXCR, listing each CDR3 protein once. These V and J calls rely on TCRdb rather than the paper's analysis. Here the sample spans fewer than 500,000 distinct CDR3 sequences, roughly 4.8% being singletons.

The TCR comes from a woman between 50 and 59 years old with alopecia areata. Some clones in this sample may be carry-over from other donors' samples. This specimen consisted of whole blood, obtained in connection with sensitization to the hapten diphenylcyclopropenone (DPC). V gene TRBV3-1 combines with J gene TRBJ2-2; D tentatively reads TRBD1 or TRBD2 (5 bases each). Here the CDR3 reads CASSQAGPGTGELFF. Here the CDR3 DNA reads TGTGCCAGCAGTCAAGCAGGGCCGGGGACCGGGGAGCTGTTTTTT.